One sample yielded the 24 T cell receptor beta chains listed below, sequenced in a study of blood T cell repertoires in COVID-19. Clones were sequenced by immunoSEQ multiplex PCR, and TCRdb holds only the in-frame ones, with some missing. The sample yields 250,000 to 300,000 clones, 88% seen once. Sequenced input: peripheral blood. The receptors come from a woman between 35 and 50 years old who had recovered from COVID-19.

About this clone itself: The sample carries other DNA sequences with the same CDR3. The chain couples TRBV28 to TRBJ2-3, with 16 bases aligning to TRBD2. The junction had 3 bases not matched to a gene; V was cut back by 6 bases and J by 6 bases. Germline loops: CDR1 MDHEN, CDR2 SYDVKM. This CDR3 region has 15 residues. This CDR3 is CASSPGLAGGDTQYF. DNA of the CDR3: TGTGCCAGCAGCCCGGGACTAGCGGGAGGGGATACGCAGTATTTT.

V gene TRBV3-1 (or the pseudogene TRBV3-2) combines with J gene TRBJ1-1; D gene ambiguous. The CDR3 extends over 15 amino acids. Germline V gene lookup returns CDR1 LGHDT and CDR2 YNNKEL (reference sequence). V gave up 0 bases and J gave up 0 bases, with 8 bases separating them. In nucleotides, the CDR3 is TGTGCCAGCAGCCAAGACGGGAGAATGAACACTGAAGCTTTCTTT. Translated, it gives CASSQDGRMNTEAFF.

This chain links TRBV19 with TRBJ1-6; TRBD1 matches 7 bases. The CDR3 runs to 12 residues. J lost 6 bases, V lost 10 bases, and 3 bases had no gene match. Germline CDR1 is LNHDA and CDR2 is SQIVND (reference sequence). Written as DNA, the CDR3 is TGTGCCACCCGGGACAGTAATTCACCCCTCCACTTT. It specifies CATRDSNSPLHF.

The chain employs TRBV28 and TRBJ1-5; TRBD1 matches at 11 bases. This CDR3 is built from 16 residues. The germline CDR1 and CDR2 sequences are MDHEN and SYDVKM. The J segment lost 2 bases and the V segment lost 3 bases, leaving 3 bases of the junction unmatched. CDR3 nucleotide sequence: TGTGCCAGCAGTTTGGGGACAGGGGGTGGCAATCAGCCCCAGCATTTT. This codes for CASSLGTGGGNQPQHF.

This chain links TRBV5-5 with TRBJ2-1, with TRBD2 identical over 15 bases. There are 17 residues in the CDR3. Trimming cost V 1 base and J 4 bases; bases outside gene matches: 3. Germline V CDR1 and CDR2: SGHKS, YYEKEE (reference sequence). CDR3 sequence (DNA): TGTGCCAGCAGCTTGTTGGGGACTAGCGGGGGGTACAATGAGCAGTTCTTC. It is translated as CASSLLGTSGGYNEQFF.

This chain uses TRBV6-5 with TRBJ1-1; TRBD1 aligns across 11 bases. V trimming: 2 bases; J trimming: 4 bases; junction bases outside the gene matches: 3. This CDR3 contains 15 residues. Germline V gene sequence: CDR1 MNHEY, CDR2 SVGAGI. Here the CDR3 DNA reads TGTGCCAGCAGTTACGGGACAGGGGGGAGCACTGAAGCTTTCTTT. Translating it yields CASSYGTGGSTEAFF.

This chain uses TRBV14 with TRBJ1-2; TRBD1 might be the D (5 bases). From germline, CDR1 is SGHDN and CDR2 FVKESK. CDR3 length equals 15 residues. Trimming pared 0 bases from V and 3 bases from J, leaving 11 bases between. Here the CDR3 reads CASSQDAGHHYGYTF. In nucleotides, the CDR3 is TGTGCCAGCAGCCAAGATGCCGGACACCACTATGGCTACACCTTC.

This rearrangement joins TRBV2 to TRBJ1-5, with a tentative D call TRBD1 (5 bases). The V end was cut by 0 bases, the J end by 7 bases, with 13 bases between. CDR1 SNHLY and CDR2 FYNNEI come from the germline V gene. This CDR3 spans 15 amino acids. The CDR3 sequence is CASSEARGSRQPQHF. CDR3 nucleotide sequence: TGTGCCAGCAGTGAAGCGCGGGGGTCCAGGCAGCCCCAGCATTTT.

The chain links TRBV25-1 to TRBJ1-1; a possible D gene is TRBD1 (5 bases). The length of the CDR3 is 17 residues. The germline gives CDR1 MGHDK, CDR2 SYGVNS. Deletions cut 4 bases from V and 1 base from J, with 19 bases between. The CDR3 nucleotides read TGTGCCAGCAGTGGAGCCCCCAGGGCAGGGTGGAACACTGAAGCTTTCTTT. Encoded protein: CASSGAPRAGWNTEAFF.

The rearrangement uses TRBV18 and TRBJ1-1; TRBD1 matches at 8 bases. Trimming removed 7 bases from V and 4 bases from J; junction bases left unmatched: 5. Germline CDR1 and CDR2: KGHSH and LQKENI. This CDR3 comprises 13 residues. CDR3 region: CASLNTGGTEAFF. The CDR3 nucleotides read TGTGCCAGCTTAAACACAGGGGGCACTGAAGCTTTCTTT.

The CDR3 DNA reads as TGCGCCAGCAGCCAAGGGCGACTAGCGGGAGGGCCTCCGAGCTCCTACGAGCAGTACGTC. Its translation is CASSQGRLAGGPPSSYEQYV. The chain is built from TRBV4-1 and TRBJ2-7, with 14 bases fitting TRBD2. This CDR3 is 20 amino acids long. V lost 1 base, J lost 0 bases, and 11 bases stayed unmatched. The germline gives CDR1 MGHRA, CDR2 YSYEKL.

This clone was detected a few times. This chain connects TRBV19 to TRBJ1-5; D may be TRBD1 (6 bases). Trimming removed 3 bases from V and 9 bases from J, with 18 bases in between. This CDR3 is built from 15 residues. CDR1 and CDR2 (germline): LNHDA, SQIVND (reference sequence). DNA for the CDR3: TGTGCCAGTAGTATTGTTTTAGGGCAGGGGACGCCCCAGCATTTT. This encodes CASSIVLGQGTPQHF.

This clone was detected only once. CDR3 region: CASSASTGYGYTF. Here the CDR3 DNA reads TGTGCCAGTAGTGCCTCTACAGGGTATGGCTACACCTTC. The chain carries TRBV19 and TRBJ1-2, with D maybe TRBD1 (6 bases). Germline values: CDR1 LNHDA, CDR2 SQIVND (reference sequence). The V and J ends lost 5 bases and 5 bases respectively, with 12 bases between them. CDR3 length: 13 residues.

CDR3 sequence reads: CASSGAGGRYEQYF. The CDR3 DNA is TGTGCCAGCAGCGGGGCAGGGGGCAGGTACGAGCAGTACTTC. The chain joins TRBV6-2 or TRBV6-3 to TRBJ2-7; 8 nucleotides line up with TRBD1. Germline V CDR1 and CDR2: MNHEY, SVGEGT. The trim removed 6 bases at V and 4 bases at J, leaving 8 bases unmatched. CDR3 length equals 14 residues.

The V gene is TRBV18, the J gene TRBJ2-3; D is undetermined. The CDR3 is 17 amino acids. V was clipped by 3 bases and J by 0 bases, with 16 bases between them. The germline V gene encodes CDR1 KGHSH and CDR2 LQKENI. CDR3 DNA sequence: TGTGCCAGCTCACCGTTTCTGGGCACCCGAAGCACAGATACGCAGTATTTT. Protein sequence: CASSPFLGTRSTDTQYF.

The CDR3 sequence: CASSEWAGMNTEAFF. The CDR3 nucleotides read TGTGCCAGCAGTGAATGGGCAGGGATGAACACTGAAGCTTTCTTT. The chain combines TRBV2 with TRBJ1-1; D is possibly TRBD1 (5 bases). CDR3 size: 15 residues. From germline, CDR1 is SNHLY and CDR2 FYNNEI. The V and J ends lost 2 bases and 0 bases respectively, with 10 bases between them.

The chain couples TRBV16 to TRBJ1-1; D gene uncertain. Germline CDR1 reads KGHSY; CDR2 reads FQNENV. The CDR3 sequence is 14 residues long. Trimming left V 0 bases short and J 0 bases short, with 5 bases between. This CDR3 is CASSQSALNTEAFF. The CDR3 nucleotides read TGTGCCAGCAGCCAATCAGCACTGAACACTGAAGCTTTCTTT.

J is TRBJ1-5 and V is TRBV24-1, with 7 bases matching TRBD1. Per germline, CDR1 KGHDR and CDR2 SFDVKD. Losses at the gene ends were 3 bases for V and 7 bases for J; bases not matched to a gene: 8. This CDR3 spans 15 amino acids. The CDR3 DNA reads as TGTGCCACCAGTGATCGAACAGGGGCTGGGCAGCCCCAGCATTTT. It translates to CATSDRTGAGQPQHF.

This chain uses TRBV10-3 with TRBJ1-4; D possibly corresponds to TRBD1 (5 bases). Germline values: CDR1 ENHRY, CDR2 SYGVKD. V dropped 3 bases and J dropped 7 bases, with 18 bases sitting between them. This CDR3 has 16 amino acids. The CDR3 sequence is CAISDSAGITGEKLFF. The CDR3 nucleotides read TGTGCCATCAGTGATTCGGCAGGGATTACGGGTGAAAAACTGTTTTTT.

The chain couples TRBV7-3 to TRBJ2-7, with a tentative D call TRBD2 (6 bases). V shed 0 bases and J shed 4 bases, with 13 bases lying between them. Germline assignment: CDR1 SGHTA and CDR2 FQGTGA. This CDR3 region has 15 residues. The CDR3 spells CASSLTSGGLYEQYF. CDR3 DNA: TGTGCCAGCAGCTTAACGTCCGGAGGGTTGTACGAGCAGTACTTC.

Turning to this clone: Other nucleotide sequences in the sample specify the same CDR3. V is TRBV7-7 and J is TRBJ2-3; 13 bases are shared with TRBD2. J gave up 4 bases and V 5 bases, and 3 bases lay outside the gene matches. CDR3 length: 15 amino acids. In germline, CDR1 is SSHAT, CDR2 FNYEAQ (reference sequence). CDR3 region: CASSPGLAGADTQYF. The DNA for the CDR3 is TGTGCCAGCAGCCCCGGACTAGCGGGAGCAGATACGCAGTATTTT.

The rearrangement links TRBV10-3 to TRBJ1-5; D is perhaps TRBD1 (6 bases). Trimming pared 3 bases from V and 3 bases from J, leaving 18 bases between. Germline CDR1 is ENHRY and CDR2 is SYGVKD. This CDR3 region has 17 residues. CDR3 coding DNA: TGTGCCATCAGTGAAAGCGAAAGGGGGGGCACCAATCAGCCCCAGCATTTT. Residues: CAISESERGGTNQPQHF.

The chain combines TRBV5-1 with TRBJ1-5; perhaps TRBD1 as D (6 bases). Germline V gives CDR1 SGHRS, CDR2 YFSETQ. The CDR3 totals 14 residues. Trimming took 0 bases from V and 5 from J, leaving 9 bases between them. The CDR3 nucleotides are TGCGCCAGCAGCTTGGGGGGGCTATATCAGCCCCAGCATTTT. Protein product: CASSLGGLYQPQHF.

This chain links TRBV2 with TRBJ2-7; the D gene is possibly TRBD1 (6 bases). There are 12 residues in the CDR3. Germline CDR1 SNHLY, CDR2 FYNNEI. V lost 7 bases and J 3 bases, leaving 10 bases between the germline ends. The CDR3 sequence: CASTQGGYEQYF. Here the CDR3 DNA reads TGTGCCAGCACCCAAGGGGGCTACGAGCAGTACTTC.